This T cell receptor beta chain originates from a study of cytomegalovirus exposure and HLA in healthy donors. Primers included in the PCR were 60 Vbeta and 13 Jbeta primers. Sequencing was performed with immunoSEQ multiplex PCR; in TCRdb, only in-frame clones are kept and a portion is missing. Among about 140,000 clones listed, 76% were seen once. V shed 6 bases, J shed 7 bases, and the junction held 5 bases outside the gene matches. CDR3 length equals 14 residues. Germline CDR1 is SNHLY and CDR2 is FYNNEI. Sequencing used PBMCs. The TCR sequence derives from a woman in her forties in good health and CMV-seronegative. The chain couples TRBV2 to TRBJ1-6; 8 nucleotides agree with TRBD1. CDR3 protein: CASRGDRPNSPLHF. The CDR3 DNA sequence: TGTGCCAGCAGGGGGGACAGGCCGAATTCACCCCTCCACTTT.